This T cell receptor beta chain was sequenced in a study of early T cells in non-severe SARS-CoV-2 infection. Study results and caveats: VDJdb matching favored anti-spike CD8 responses, missing private and CD4 specificities.

V was clipped by 2 bases and J by 6 bases, with 13 bases between them. This CDR3 has 13 residues. The germline CDR1 and CDR2 sequences are DFQATT and SNEGSKA (reference sequence). Individual cDNA molecules were tagged with unique molecular identifiers. TCRdb fed the 5' RACE reads into MiXCR, producing one record per CDR3 protein. The sample carries 85,000 to 90,000 distinct CDR3 sequences, roughly 14% recorded once. As concerns this clonotype: The antigen remains unidentified.

This clonotype was sampled from an adult who was a healthcare worker with PCR-confirmed SARS-CoV-2 infection or an uninfected control (not recorded which). Sequences were obtained from whole blood. J is TRBJ1-1 and V is TRBV20-1; no firm D call. The chain's CDR3 is CSARTSINPEAFF. The CDR3 nucleotides are TGCAGTGCTAGAACCTCAATTAACCCTGAAGCTTTCTTT.